This TCR beta chain derives from a study of Ad26.COV2.S vaccination and SARS-CoV-2 variants. About the research overall: Each vaccinee took Ad26.COV2.S intramuscularly, once or twice 56 days apart.

Stated treatment: over 15 received Ad26.COV2.S at low or high dose, single or two shots; roughly five received placebo; per-sample allocation not given. Following the first vaccine or placebo injection, samples were taken on day 63. Concerning this clone: Its matching antigen is unknown.

Assay: immunoSEQ multiplex PCR; the TCRdb copy retains only in-frame clones and omits some. The table records roughly 270,000 clones, around 87% of them present only once. Whole-study results and caveats: Individuals receiving vaccine had higher spike-specific TCR breadth than placebo recipients did. Substantial breadth was reported for post-vaccination spike-specific CD8+ and CD4+ T cells. It is possible that the TCR breadth and depth analyses underestimated the total T cell responses.

This receptor was identified in a person aged 18-65 years who received the Ad26.COV2.S COVID-19 vaccine or a placebo. The sequencing here drew on peripheral blood, taken in a trial of Ad26.COV2.S vaccine versus placebo.

The CDR3 sequence: CASSISGTGFRNYGYTF. The CDR3, as DNA: TGTGCCAGCAGTATCTCCGGGACAGGATTTCGCAACTATGGCTACACCTTC. The chain uses TRBV27 and TRBJ1-2, with TRBD1 matching 8 bases. This CDR3 has 17 amino acids. V shed 5 bases, J shed 2 bases, and the junction held 13 bases outside the gene matches. From germline, CDR1 is MNHEY and CDR2 SMNVEV (reference sequence).